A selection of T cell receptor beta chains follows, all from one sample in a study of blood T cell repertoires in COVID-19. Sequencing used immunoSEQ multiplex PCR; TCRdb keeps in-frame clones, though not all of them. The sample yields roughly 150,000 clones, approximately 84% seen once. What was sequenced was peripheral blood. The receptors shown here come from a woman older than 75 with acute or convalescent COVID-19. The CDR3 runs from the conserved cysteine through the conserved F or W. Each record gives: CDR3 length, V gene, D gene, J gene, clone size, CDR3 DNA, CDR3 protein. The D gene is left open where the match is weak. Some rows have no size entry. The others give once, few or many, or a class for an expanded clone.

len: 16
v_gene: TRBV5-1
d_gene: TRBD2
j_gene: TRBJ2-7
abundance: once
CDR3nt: TGCGCCAGCAGCCCAGAGAGCGGGAGGAGCTCCTACGAGCAGTACTTC
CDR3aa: CASSPESGRSSYEQYF

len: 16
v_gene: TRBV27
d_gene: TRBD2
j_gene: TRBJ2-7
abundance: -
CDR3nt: TGTGCCAGCAGTCCGCACAGGACTAGCGGGAGTGGGGAGCAGTACTTC
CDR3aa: CASSPHRTSGSGEQYF

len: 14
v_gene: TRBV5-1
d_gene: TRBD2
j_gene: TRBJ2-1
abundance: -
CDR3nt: TGCGCCAGCAGCACGGGACTAGCGGGAGATGAGCAGTTCTTC
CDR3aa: CASSTGLAGDEQFF

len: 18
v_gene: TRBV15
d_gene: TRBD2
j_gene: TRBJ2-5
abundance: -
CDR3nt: TGTGCCACCAGCAGAGGGGGGGGCGGGAGGTTGACTCAAGAGACCCAGTACTTC
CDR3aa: CATSRGGGGRLTQETQYF

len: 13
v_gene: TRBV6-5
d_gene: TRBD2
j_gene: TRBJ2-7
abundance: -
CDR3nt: TGTGCCAGCATAGGGCAGCGCGGGGGCGAGCAGTACTTC
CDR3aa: CASIGQRGGEQYF

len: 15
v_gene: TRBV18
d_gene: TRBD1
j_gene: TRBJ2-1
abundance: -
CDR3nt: TGTGCCAGCTCACCCGCCGGGACAGCAAACAATGAGCAGTTCTTC
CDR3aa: CASSPAGTANNEQFF

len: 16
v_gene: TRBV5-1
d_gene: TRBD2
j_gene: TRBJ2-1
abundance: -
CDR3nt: TGCGCCAGCAGCTTGGGTAGCGGGGGGGCCCGTAATGAGCAGTTCTTC
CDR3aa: CASSLGSGGARNEQFF

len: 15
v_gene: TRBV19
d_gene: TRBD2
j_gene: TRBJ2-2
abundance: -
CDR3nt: TGTGCCAGTGGACTAGCGGGGGCCCGGAGCGGGGAGCTGTTTTTT
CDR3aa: CASGLAGARSGELFF

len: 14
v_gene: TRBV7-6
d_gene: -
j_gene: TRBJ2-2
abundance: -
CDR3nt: TGTGCCAGCAGCCCGAAGACGAGGGACGGGGAGCTGTTTTTT
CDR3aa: CASSPKTRDGELFF

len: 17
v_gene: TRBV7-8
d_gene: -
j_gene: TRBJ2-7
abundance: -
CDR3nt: TGTGCCAGCAGCTTAGCGCGGGCGAGGGGGGGAGGCTACGAGCAGTACTTC
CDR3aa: CASSLARARGGGYEQYF

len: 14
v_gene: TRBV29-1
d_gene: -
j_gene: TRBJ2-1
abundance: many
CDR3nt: TGCAGCGCTATACAGCCATCCTCCTACAATGAGCAGTTCTTC
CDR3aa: CSAIQPSSYNEQFF

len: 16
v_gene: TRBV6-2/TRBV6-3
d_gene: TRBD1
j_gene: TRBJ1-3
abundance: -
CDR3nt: TGTGCCAGCAGTTACTCGAGGGGGCAGCCCGGAAACACCATATATTTT
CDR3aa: CASSYSRGQPGNTIYF

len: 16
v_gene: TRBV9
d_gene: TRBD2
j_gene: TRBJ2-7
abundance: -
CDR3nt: TGTGCCAGCAGCCCCGGGACTAGCGGGATAATAGGCGAGCAGTACTTC
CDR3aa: CASSPGTSGIIGEQYF

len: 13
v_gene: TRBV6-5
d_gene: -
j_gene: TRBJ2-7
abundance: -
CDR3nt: TGTGCCAGCAGTTACGGTCTAGCGAACGAGCAGTACTTC
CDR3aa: CASSYGLANEQYF

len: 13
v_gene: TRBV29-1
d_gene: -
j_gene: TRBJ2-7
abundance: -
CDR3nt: TGCAGCGTTGTAGAGGGAGGAACCTACGAGCAGTACTTC
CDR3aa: CSVVEGGTYEQYF

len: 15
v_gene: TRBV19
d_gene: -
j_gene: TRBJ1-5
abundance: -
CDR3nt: TGTGCCAGTAGTATTACAGGCGGGGGCAATCAGCCCCAGCATTTT
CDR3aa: CASSITGGGNQPQHF

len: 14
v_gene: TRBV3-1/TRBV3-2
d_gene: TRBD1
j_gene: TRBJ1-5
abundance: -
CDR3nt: TGTGCCAGCAGCCAAGCGGACAGGGGCCAGCCCCAGCATTTT
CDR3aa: CASSQADRGQPQHF

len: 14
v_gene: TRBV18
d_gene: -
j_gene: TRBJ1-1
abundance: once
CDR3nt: TGTGCCAGCTCACCTAACGGACAGAAGGCTGAAGCTTTCTTT
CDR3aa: CASSPNGQKAEAFF

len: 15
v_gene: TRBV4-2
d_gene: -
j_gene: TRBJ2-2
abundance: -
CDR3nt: TGTGCCAGCAGCCAAGGCGCTGCAGGCACCGGGGAGCTGTTTTTT
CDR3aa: CASSQGAAGTGELFF

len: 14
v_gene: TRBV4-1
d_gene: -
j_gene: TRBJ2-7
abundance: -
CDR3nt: TGCGCCAGCAGCCTACGGACACCCTCGGGCGAGCAGTACTTC
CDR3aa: CASSLRTPSGEQYF

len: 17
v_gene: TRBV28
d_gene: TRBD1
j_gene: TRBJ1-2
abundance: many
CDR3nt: TGTGCCAGCAGTTTGGGGGGACAGGGAAAACGAAGACGGGGCTACACCTTC
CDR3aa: CASSLGGQGKRRRGYTF

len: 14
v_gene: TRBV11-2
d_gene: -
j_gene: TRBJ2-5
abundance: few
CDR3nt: TGTGCCAGCAGCCCGAACAGGGCCCAAGAGACCCAGTACTTC
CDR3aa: CASSPNRAQETQYF

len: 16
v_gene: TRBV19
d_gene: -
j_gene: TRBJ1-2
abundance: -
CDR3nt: TGTGCCAGTAGTATAGATCCTCAGGCAGGGTCGAATGGCTACACCTTC
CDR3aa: CASSIDPQAGSNGYTF

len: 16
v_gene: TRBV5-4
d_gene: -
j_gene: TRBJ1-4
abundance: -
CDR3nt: TGTGCCAGCAGCTTAATCGTGGGGACAAACCATGAAAAACTGTTTTTT
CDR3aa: CASSLIVGTNHEKLFF

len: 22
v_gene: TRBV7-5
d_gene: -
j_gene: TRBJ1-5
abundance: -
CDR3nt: TGTGCCAGAAGCTTAAAAAGGCGAAGATTTACAAAGGTTTGGGGAGGAGCTCAGCCCCAGCATTTT
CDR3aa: CARSLKRRRFTKVWGGAQPQHF

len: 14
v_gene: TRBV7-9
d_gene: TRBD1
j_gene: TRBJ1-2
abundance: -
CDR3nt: TGTGCCAGCAGCTTAGGTGGGACAGGAGACGGCTACACCTTC
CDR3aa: CASSLGGTGDGYTF